These 19 T cell receptor beta chains share one sample of origin, sequenced in a study of neurological immune-mediated disorders. TCRdb reprocessed the 5' RACE reads via MiXCR and lists one record per CDR3 protein. The repertoire includes 77,000 or so distinct CDR3 sequences, 9.4% of them detected once, and about 1.8% sits in the top ten. The material sequenced was PBMCs. The receptors originated from a man aged 50-59 years in good health.

This clonotype was recorded many times. V gene TRBV20-1 combines with J gene TRBJ2-2, with D possibly matching TRBD1 (5 bases). V was pared by 5 bases and J by 0 bases, with 16 bases between. This CDR3 region has 16 residues. Germline CDR1 and CDR2: DFQATT and SNEGSKA (reference sequence). The chain's CDR3 is CSAADSYFANTGELFF. The CDR3 coding sequence is TGCAGTGCTGCAGACAGTTACTTCGCGAACACCGGGGAGCTGTTTTTT.

The table lists this clonotype with many counts. This chain uses TRBV9 with TRBJ1-6; possible D gene TRBD1, 5 bases. Germline CDR1 and CDR2: SGDLS and YYNGEE. This CDR3 contains 14 residues. V was shortened by 0 bases and J by 11 bases, with 12 bases between the two germline ends. The CDR3 DNA follows: TGTGCCAGCAGCGTAGCTGGGGGTAAGGCACCCCTCCACTTT. Translated, it gives CASSVAGGKAPLHF.

Comment on this clonotype: This may be a read error, as it is one base from a much larger clone. The V call is TRBV5-5, the J call TRBJ1-5; no definite D call. The tail of the sequence fits TRBJ2-3 better, so the J call may be wrong. This CDR3 contains 14 residues. Germline values: CDR1 SGHKS, CDR2 YYEKEE (reference sequence). CDR3 DNA: TGTGCCAGCAGCTTGGACATTAGCAATCAGCCCCAGTATTTT. Its protein is CASSLDISNQPQYF.

This clonotype has ten or more counts. This chain joins TRBV21-1 and TRBJ1-2; TRBD1, the table's D call, was not compared with the DNA. TRBV21-1 is a listed pseudogene. The CDR3 runs 18 residues. The CDR3 coding sequence is TGTGCCAGCAGCAAAGTGGGGTCGCAGGGGGCCGACGTGGATGGCTACACCTTC. Amino acid sequence: CASSKVGSQGADVDGYTF.

This clonotype was seen repeatedly, ten times or more. This chain links TRBV5-1 with TRBJ2-1; the match to TRBD2 covers 7 bases. The J segment lost 6 bases and the V segment lost 2 bases, leaving 8 bases of the junction unmatched. The CDR3 loop spans 15 amino acids. CDR1 and CDR2 (germline): SGHRS, YFSETQ. The CDR3 nucleotides are TGCGCCAGCAGCTTAGGACTAGGGACCATCAATGAGCAGTTCTTC. Its translation: CASSLGLGTINEQFF. Looking up the rest from reference TRBV5-1 and TRBJ2-1 gives the full variable domain: KAGVTQTPRYLIKTRGQQVTLSCSPISGHRSVSWYQQTPGQGLQFLFEYFSETQRNKGNFPGRFSGRQFSNSRSEMNVSTLELGDSALYLCASSLGLGTINEQFFGPGTRLTVL.

This clonotype has a count of ten or more. This chain uses TRBV4-3 with TRBJ2-5, with a weak D call TRBD2 (6 bases). The CDR3 has 15 residues. The germline CDR1 and CDR2 sequences are LGHNA and YSLEER. V was pared by 0 bases and J by 4 bases, with 12 bases between. The CDR3 DNA follows: TGCGCCAGCAGCCAAGATCGACTAGAGGGAGAGACCCAGTACTTC. Encoded protein: CASSQDRLEGETQYF.

This clonotype was seen a handful of times. The genes are TRBV7-6 and TRBJ1-2; D gene uncertain. V was trimmed by 3 bases and J by 8 bases, leaving 16 bases between them. The germline V gene encodes CDR1 SGHVS and CDR2 FNYEAQ. The CDR3 loop spans 14 amino acids. CDR3 region: CASSLDGNGVGYTF. The CDR3 DNA follows: TGTGCCAGCAGCTTGGATGGGAACGGGGTCGGCTACACCTTC. The full variable domain, with the rest looked up from reference TRBV7-6 and TRBJ1-2, is GAGVSQSPRYKVTKRGQDVALRCDPISGHVSLYWYRQALGQGPEFLTYFNYEAQQDKSGLPNDRFSAERPEGSISTLTIQRTEQRDSAMYRCASSLDGNGVGYTFGSGTRLTVV.

The sample holds many counts of this clonotype. This chain connects TRBV29-1 to TRBJ2-7; D ambiguous. V was trimmed by 5 bases and J by 0 bases, leaving 11 bases between them. CDR3 length: 13 residues. The germline CDR1 and CDR2 sequences are SQVTM and ANQGSEA. The CDR3 region is CSVRVRNSYEQYF. The CDR3 DNA sequence: TGCAGCGTTAGGGTGCGAAACTCCTACGAGCAGTACTTC.

This clonotype was detected ten times or more. V gene TRBV20-1 combines with J gene TRBJ1-1; D possibly corresponds to TRBD1 (5 bases). V was pared by 4 bases and J by 3 bases, with 15 bases between. Germline V gives CDR1 DFQATT, CDR2 SNEGSKA (reference sequence). The CDR3 is 14 residues long. The CDR3 coding sequence is TGCAGTGCTACCCCGGGCGGGGCGGACACTGAAGCTTTCTTT. Protein: CSATPGGADTEAFF.

The table lists this clonotype with many counts. V usage is TRBV20-1 and J usage is TRBJ1-6; D ambiguous. Between the trimmed V and J ends, which lost 6 bases and 1 base, there was a span of 10 bases. The CDR3 extends over 14 amino acids. The V gene's germline CDR1 is DFQATT and CDR2 SNEGSKA (reference sequence). CDR3 region: CSAKRLSYNSPLHF. The DNA of the CDR3 is TGCAGTGCGAAACGTTTGTCCTATAATTCACCCCTCCACTTT.

Ten or more counts support this clonotype. The V call is TRBV20-1, the J call TRBJ2-7; D tentatively fits TRBD1 or TRBD2 (5 bases each). The CDR3 length is 13 residues. The V end was cut by 6 bases, the J end by 0 bases, with 12 bases between. CDR1 is DFQATT, CDR2 SNEGSKA, per germline (reference sequence). The CDR3 DNA reads TGCAGTGCCCCGGGACGGAGCTCCTACGAGCAGTACTTC. Translating gives CSAPGRSSYEQYF.

This clonotype was seen ten or more times. CDR3 sequence: CASSRWTDQETQYF. CDR3 nucleotide sequence: TGTGCCAGCAGCAGATGGACGGATCAAGAGACCCAGTACTTC. The V call is TRBV7-9, the J call TRBJ2-5; D call uncertain. Trimming took off 5 bases at V and 2 bases at J, with 12 bases between the two ends. CDR3 length equals 14 residues. The germline V gene has CDR1 SEHNR and CDR2 FQNEAQ (reference sequence).

The sample holds many counts of this clonotype. V is TRBV27 and J is TRBJ2-7; tentatively, D is TRBD2 (6 bases). This CDR3 spans 13 amino acids. The germline gives CDR1 MNHEY, CDR2 SMNVEV (reference sequence). Deletions cut 2 bases from V and 7 bases from J, with 12 bases between. Here the CDR3 reads CASSLDGRGEQYF. CDR3 nucleotide sequence: TGTGCCAGCAGTTTAGACGGGAGAGGGGAGCAGTACTTC.

A remark on this clonotype: An end of the junction does not agree with germline; a read error may underlie this. The gene calls are TRBV20-1 and TRBJ2-3; 8 bases are a match to TRBD1. Germline CDR1 reads DFQATT; CDR2 reads SNEGSKA (reference sequence). The CDR3 extends over 13 amino acids. The CDR3 loop reads CSACGTGTDTQNF. DNA for the CDR3: TGCAGCGCTTGTGGGACAGGCACAGATACGCAGAATTTT.

This clonotype appeared many times. This rearrangement joins TRBV14 to TRBJ1-2, with 7 bases that match TRBD1. The trim removed 3 bases at V and 0 bases at J, leaving 4 bases unmatched. Germline CDR1 reads SGHDN; CDR2 reads FVKESK. CDR3 size: 15 residues. The CDR3 reads CASSHGTAPNYGYTF. The CDR3 DNA follows: TGTGCCAGCAGCCATGGGACAGCACCTAACTATGGCTACACCTTC.

This clonotype appeared many times. This chain links TRBV7-2 with TRBJ1-2; D unclear. CDR1 and CDR2 from the germline V gene are SGHTA and FQGNSA. The V end lost 7 bases, the J end lost 2 bases, and 5 bases lay between the germline ends. CDR3 length: 11 residues. CDR3 DNA: TGTGCCAGCATGAGGAACTATGGCTACACCTTC. Translated, it gives CASMRNYGYTF.

This clonotype was found many times. The genes are TRBV28 and TRBJ2-1; 7 nucleotides line up with TRBD2. The CDR3 consists of 15 residues. Germline V CDR1 and CDR2: MDHEN, SYDVKM. The V and J ends lost 6 bases and 3 bases, in that order; junction bases with no gene match: 8. The CDR3 coding sequence is TGTGCCAGCAGGCCGTTGGGGGGGGGCTACAATGAGCAGTTCTTC. As protein: CASRPLGGGYNEQFF.

This clonotype was seen at least ten times. The rearrangement links TRBV5-1 to TRBJ2-1; D might be TRBD2 (5 bases). Germline V gives CDR1 SGHRS, CDR2 YFSETQ. Deletions cut 0 bases from V and 0 bases from J, with 7 bases between. This CDR3 comprises 15 residues. CDR3 in DNA: TGCGCCAGCAGCTTGGGGACTGTCTCCTACAATGAGCAGTTCTTC. It specifies CASSLGTVSYNEQFF.

This clonotype was observed at least ten times. The rearrangement links TRBV27 to TRBJ2-3, with D maybe TRBD2 (6 bases). The germline gives CDR1 MNHEY, CDR2 SMNVEV (reference sequence). V lost 3 bases to trimming and J lost 1 base, with 14 bases between them. The CDR3 is made up of 16 amino acids. The DNA of the CDR3 is TGTGCCAGCAGTTTTGCCCGGGGGATCGGCACAGATACGCAGTATTTT. Translated, it gives CASSFARGIGTDTQYF.